This T cell receptor (beta chain) was sequenced during a study of blood T cell repertoires in COVID-19. The wider study: Sites in the United States, Italy and Spain provided acute and convalescent COVID-19 samples. Sources were T cells, B-cell-depleted T cells, or PBMCs; the material itself was cDNA or gDNA.

Original handling: Amplification of reference gene primers was used by the study to estimate nucleated cell counts. TCRdb's copy holds only in-frame clones and misses some; the assay was immunoSEQ multiplex PCR. D and trimming were read from the DNA, whereas the V and J calls and clone size are those reported in that table. The data show approximately 300,000 clones, around 92% seen once. This CDR3 has 14 amino acids. Germline-derived CDR1 and CDR2 are GTSNPN and SVGIG (reference sequence). Trimming shortened V by 2 bases and J by 3 bases, and 10 bases separated the two germline ends. The origin of this receptor is a man between 18 and 29 years old who had recovered from COVID-19. The gene calls are TRBV30 and TRBJ1-4; D unresolved. Input material: peripheral blood. The CDR3 nucleotides read TGTGCCTGGAGTCTCCGGACTCCTAATGAAAAACTGTTTTTT. This encodes CAWSLRTPNEKLFF.